This paragraph reports one TCR beta chain. Antigen: not known. The source of the sample is a study of monozygotic twins with cystic fibrosis. Study overall: Roughly 2.8 micrograms of fragmented DNA underwent about 15 PCR cycles for library preparation.

Profiled with immunoSEQ multiplex PCR; TCRdb holds only in-frame clones, not every one. The data hold more than 15,000 clones, with under 95% observed a single time. Study results and limitations: Shared CDR3 numbers were not associated with age, concordance or severity. Monozygotic CF twins shared more identical nucleotide clonotypes than unrelated patients.

The V gene's germline CDR1 is MGHDK and CDR2 SYGVNS. Germline trimming cut 2 bases from V and 7 bases from J; bases unmatched to any gene: 8. CDR3 length: 15 amino acids. The rearrangement uses TRBV25-1 and TRBJ2-1, with 7 nucleotides matching TRBD2. Sequencing was performed on blood. This TCR was recovered from a girl aged 2-10 years with cystic fibrosis. CDR3 in DNA: TGTGCCAGCAGTGAACGACGGGGGGAAAGAAATGAGCAGTTCTTC. It translates to CASSERRGERNEQFF.